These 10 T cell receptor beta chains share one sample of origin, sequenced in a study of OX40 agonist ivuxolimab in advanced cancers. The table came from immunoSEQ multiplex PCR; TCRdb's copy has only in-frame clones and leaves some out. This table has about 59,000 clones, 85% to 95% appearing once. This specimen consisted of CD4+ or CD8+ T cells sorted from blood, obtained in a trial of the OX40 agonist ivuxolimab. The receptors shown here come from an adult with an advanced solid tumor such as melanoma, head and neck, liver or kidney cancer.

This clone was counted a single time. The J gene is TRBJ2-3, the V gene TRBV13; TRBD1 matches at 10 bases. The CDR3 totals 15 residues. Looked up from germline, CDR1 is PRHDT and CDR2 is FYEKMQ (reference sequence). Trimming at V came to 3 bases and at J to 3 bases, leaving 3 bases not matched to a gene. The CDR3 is CASSLGTGDTDTQYF. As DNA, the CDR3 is TGTGCCAGCAGCTTGGGGACAGGGGATACAGATACGCAGTATTTT.

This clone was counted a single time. The CDR3 sequence is CASSGGGGDGYTF. Here the CDR3 DNA reads TGTGCCAGCAGCGGGGGCGGTGGCGATGGCTACACCTTC. This sequence joins TRBV9 and TRBJ1-2; possibly TRBD1 for D (5 bases). This CDR3 has 13 residues. Trimming cost V 3 bases and J 6 bases, with 12 bases left between them. Germline values: CDR1 SGDLS, CDR2 YYNGEE.

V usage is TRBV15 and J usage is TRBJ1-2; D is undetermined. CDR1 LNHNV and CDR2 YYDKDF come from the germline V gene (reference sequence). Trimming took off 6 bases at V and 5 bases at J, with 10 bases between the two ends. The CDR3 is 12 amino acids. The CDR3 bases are TGTGCCACCAGTCCGGGGTTGTATGGCTACACCTTC. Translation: CATSPGLYGYTF.

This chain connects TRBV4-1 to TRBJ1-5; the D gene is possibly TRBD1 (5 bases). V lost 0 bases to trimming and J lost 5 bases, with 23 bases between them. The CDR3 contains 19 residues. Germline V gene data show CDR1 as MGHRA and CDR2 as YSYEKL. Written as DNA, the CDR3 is TGCGCCAGCAGCCAAGATAAAGCAGGTCGGCGACAGCAGGATCAGCCCCAGCATTTT. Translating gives CASSQDKAGRRQQDQPQHF.

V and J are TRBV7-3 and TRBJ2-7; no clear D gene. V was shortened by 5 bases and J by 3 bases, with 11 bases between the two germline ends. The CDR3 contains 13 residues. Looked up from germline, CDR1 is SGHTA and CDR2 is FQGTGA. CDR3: CASSPGLGYEQYF. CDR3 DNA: TGTGCCAGCAGCCCGGGCCTGGGCTACGAGCAGTACTTC.

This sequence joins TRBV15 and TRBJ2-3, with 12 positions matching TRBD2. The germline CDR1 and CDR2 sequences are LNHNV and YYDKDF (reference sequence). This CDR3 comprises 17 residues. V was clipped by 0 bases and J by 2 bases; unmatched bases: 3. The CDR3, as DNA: TGTGCCACCAGCAGAGATCGACTAGCGGGGGCCACAGATACGCAGTATTTT. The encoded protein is CATSRDRLAGATDTQYF. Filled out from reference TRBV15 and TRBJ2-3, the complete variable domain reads DAMVIQNPRYQVTQFGKPVTLSCSQTLNHNVMYWYQQKSSQAPKLLFHYYDKDFNNEADTPDNFQSRRPNTSFCFLDIRSPGLGDTAMYLCATSRDRLAGATDTQYFGPGTRLTVL.

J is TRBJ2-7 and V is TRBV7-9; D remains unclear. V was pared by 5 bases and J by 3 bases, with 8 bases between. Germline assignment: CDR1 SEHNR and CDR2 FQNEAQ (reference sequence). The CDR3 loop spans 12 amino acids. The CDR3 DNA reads TGTGCCAGCAGCCCCTCTATCTACGAGCAGTACTTC. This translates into CASSPSIYEQYF.

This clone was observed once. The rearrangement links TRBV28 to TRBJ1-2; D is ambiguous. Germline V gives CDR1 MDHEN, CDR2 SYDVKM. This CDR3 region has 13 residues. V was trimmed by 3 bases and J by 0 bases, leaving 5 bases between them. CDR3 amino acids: CASSFVTNYGYTF. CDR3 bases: TGTGCCAGCAGTTTCGTGACTAACTATGGCTACACCTTC.

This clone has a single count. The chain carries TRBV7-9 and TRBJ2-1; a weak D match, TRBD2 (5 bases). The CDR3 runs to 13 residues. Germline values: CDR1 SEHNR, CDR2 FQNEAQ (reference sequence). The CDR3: CASLTGWNNEQFF. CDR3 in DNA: TGTGCTAGCCTGACGGGGTGGAACAATGAGCAGTTCTTC. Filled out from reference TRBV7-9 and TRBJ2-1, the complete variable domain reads DTGVSQNPRHKITKRGQNVTFRCDPISEHNRLYWYRQTLGQGPEFLTYFQNEAQLEKSRLLSDRFSAERPKGSFSTLEIQRTEQGDSAMYLCASLTGWNNEQFFGPGTRLTVL.

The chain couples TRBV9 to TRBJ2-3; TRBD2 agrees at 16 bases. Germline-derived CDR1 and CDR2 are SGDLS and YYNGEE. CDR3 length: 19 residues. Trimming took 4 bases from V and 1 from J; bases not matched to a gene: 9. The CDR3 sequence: CASSSNPGLAGGRTDTQYF. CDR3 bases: TGTGCCAGCAGCAGTAACCCGGGACTAGCGGGAGGGCGCACAGATACGCAGTATTTT.